One and the same sample provided the 13 T cell receptor beta chains below, sequenced in a study of metastatic and nonmetastatic thyroid tumors. Thyroid surgery took place with no prior treatment in any patient. TCRdb re-called the PCR reads with MiXCR. In the table there are roughly 40,000 clones, roughly a sixth of which are singletons. Sequenced sample: tumor tissue. The origin of the receptors is a female donor with papillary thyroid cancer or a benign thyroid nodule (not recorded which). Some clones in this sample may be carry-over from other donors' samples.

The chain employs TRBV28 and TRBJ1-2; a possible D gene is TRBD1 (6 bases). In germline, CDR1 is MDHEN, CDR2 SYDVKM. V dropped 3 bases and J dropped 4 bases, with 27 bases sitting between them. This CDR3 has 19 amino acids. This CDR3 is CASSFYRVSGYGRAYGYTF. For the CDR3, the DNA is TGTGCCAGCAGTTTCTACAGGGTGTCAGGGTATGGGAGGGCCTATGGCTACACCTTC.

This clone was observed a few times. J is TRBJ1-2 and V is TRBV27, with a weak D call TRBD1 (6 bases). The CDR3 covers 16 residues. V shed 3 bases and J shed 6 bases, with 20 bases lying between them. Germline V CDR1 and CDR2: MNHEY, SMNVEV (reference sequence). In DNA form, the CDR3 reads TGTGCCAGCAGTTTTAGCGGGGGCAACATCTTGGATGGCTACACCTTC. It translates to CASSFSGGNILDGYTF.

The chain is built from TRBV5-1 and TRBJ2-7; D is unresolved. Germline values: CDR1 SGHRS, CDR2 YFSETQ. V gave up 10 bases and J gave up 6 bases, with 17 bases separating them. The length of the CDR3 is 12 residues. CDR3 nucleotides: TGCGCCGGCATCACCGGACCTGGCGAGCAGTACTTC. Translation gives CAGITGPGEQYF.

At least ten counts were recorded for this clone. Here the CDR3 DNA reads TGTGCCAGCAGCTATACGGGAGCCAATGAGCAGTTCTTC. Its translation: CASSYTGANEQFF. The chain carries TRBV6-1 and TRBJ2-1; a possible D gene is TRBD2 (6 bases). Germline V gene lookup returns CDR1 MNHNS and CDR2 SASEGT. This CDR3 contains 13 residues. The germline V and J ends were trimmed by 6 bases and 6 bases, with 12 bases remaining between them.

This clone was detected ten times or more. This chain uses TRBV5-1 with TRBJ2-1; 9 bases line up with TRBD2. Trimming took 3 bases from V and 5 from J; bases not matched to a gene: 9. CDR3 length equals 16 residues. Germline lookup yields CDR1 SGHRS and CDR2 YFSETQ. This CDR3 is CASSWLTSGVNNEQFF. For the CDR3, the DNA is TGCGCCAGCAGCTGGCTGACTAGCGGAGTAAACAATGAGCAGTTCTTC. The whole variable domain, filled in from reference TRBV5-1 and TRBJ2-1, reads KAGVTQTPRYLIKTRGQQVTLSCSPISGHRSVSWYQQTPGQGLQFLFEYFSETQRNKGNFPGRFSGRQFSNSRSEMNVSTLELGDSALYLCASSWLTSGVNNEQFFGPGTRLTVL.

This clone is medium-sized (0.01 to 0.1%) within its sample. The rearrangement links TRBV6-2 or TRBV6-3 to TRBJ2-2; D gene unclear. Germline V lookup: CDR1 MNHEY, CDR2 SVGEGT. This CDR3 spans 14 amino acids. Trimming pared 2 bases from V and 8 bases from J, leaving 12 bases between. CDR3 amino acids: CASSYGNKGGELFF. The CDR3 DNA reads as TGTGCCAGCAGTTACGGGAACAAGGGTGGGGAGCTGTTTTTT.

Ten or more counts support this clone. The rearrangement uses TRBV20-1 and TRBJ1-2, with D maybe TRBD1 (5 bases). Trimming pared 1 base from V and 3 bases from J, leaving 12 bases between. Germline V gene sequence: CDR1 DFQATT, CDR2 SNEGSKA (reference sequence). The CDR3 runs to 14 residues. This chain's CDR3 is CSARGGPQHYGYTF. The DNA of the CDR3 is TGCAGTGCTAGAGGGGGACCCCAGCACTATGGCTACACCTTC.

This clone turned up a few times. The junction differs from germline at one of its ends, possibly a read error. The chain is built from TRBV6-5 and TRBJ2-6, with unresolved D. CDR3 length: 16 amino acids. Germline assignment: CDR1 MNHEY and CDR2 SVGAGI. The CDR3 coding sequence is TGTGCCAGCAGTGACTCGGCATCGTATGGGGCCAACGTCCTGACTTTC. Protein product: CASSDSASYGANVLTF.

This clone was counted between two and nine times. The chain has TRBV5-1 and TRBJ1-1; D not resolved. Per germline, CDR1 SGHRS and CDR2 YFSETQ. The CDR3 extends over 14 amino acids. The V and J ends lost 1 base and 4 bases respectively, with 11 bases between them. The CDR3 here is CASSLKLGGTEAFF. The CDR3, as DNA: TGCGCCAGCAGCTTGAAGCTGGGAGGCACTGAAGCTTTCTTT.

This clone was detected many times. This sequence joins TRBV7-8 and TRBJ1-1; D is unclear. The CDR3 sequence is 13 residues long. Germline CDR1 SGHVS, CDR2 FQNEAQ. V lost 3 bases, J lost 1 base, and 6 bases lay in between. The CDR3 region is CASSFQWNTEAFF. The CDR3 bases are TGTGCCAGCAGCTTCCAATGGAACACTGAAGCTTTCTTT.

V usage is TRBV11-1 and J usage is TRBJ2-1; 8 bases agree with TRBD2. The CDR3 covers 16 residues. The junction had 13 bases not matched to a gene; V was cut back by 5 bases and J by 7 bases. Germline values: CDR1 SGHAT, CDR2 FQDESV (reference sequence). The CDR3 DNA reads as TGTGCCAGCAGCCTAATACCGGGGGGGAGTTGGAATGAGCAGTTCTTC. Protein: CASSLIPGGSWNEQFF. Together with reference TRBV11-1 and TRBJ2-1, the CDR3 gives the full variable domain: EAEVAQSPRYKITEKSQAVAFWCDPISGHATLYWYRQILGQGPELLVQFQDESVVDDSQLPKDRFSAERLKGVDSTLKIQPAELGDSAMYLCASSLIPGGSWNEQFFGPGTRLTVL.

This clone was found many times. Different DNA sequences within this sample yield the same CDR3. The chain has TRBV20-1 and TRBJ1-1, with 10 bases fitting TRBD1. Trimming removed 5 bases from V and 0 bases from J; junction bases left unmatched: 6. Germline V gene data show CDR1 as DFQATT and CDR2 as SNEGSKA (reference sequence). The CDR3 extends over 15 amino acids. CDR3 residues: CSASGTGDLNTEAFF. CDR3 DNA sequence: TGCAGTGCTTCCGGGACAGGGGACTTGAACACTGAAGCTTTCTTT.

This clone was seen at least ten times. V gene TRBV2 combines with J gene TRBJ1-2; possible D gene TRBD1, 5 bases. Germline CDR1 reads SNHLY; CDR2 reads FYNNEI. Trimming shortened V by 1 base and J by 6 bases, and 9 bases separated the two germline ends. The CDR3 length is 13 residues. The chain's CDR3 is CASSEDRQHGYTF. The DNA of the CDR3 is TGTGCCAGCAGTGAAGACAGGCAGCATGGCTACACCTTC.